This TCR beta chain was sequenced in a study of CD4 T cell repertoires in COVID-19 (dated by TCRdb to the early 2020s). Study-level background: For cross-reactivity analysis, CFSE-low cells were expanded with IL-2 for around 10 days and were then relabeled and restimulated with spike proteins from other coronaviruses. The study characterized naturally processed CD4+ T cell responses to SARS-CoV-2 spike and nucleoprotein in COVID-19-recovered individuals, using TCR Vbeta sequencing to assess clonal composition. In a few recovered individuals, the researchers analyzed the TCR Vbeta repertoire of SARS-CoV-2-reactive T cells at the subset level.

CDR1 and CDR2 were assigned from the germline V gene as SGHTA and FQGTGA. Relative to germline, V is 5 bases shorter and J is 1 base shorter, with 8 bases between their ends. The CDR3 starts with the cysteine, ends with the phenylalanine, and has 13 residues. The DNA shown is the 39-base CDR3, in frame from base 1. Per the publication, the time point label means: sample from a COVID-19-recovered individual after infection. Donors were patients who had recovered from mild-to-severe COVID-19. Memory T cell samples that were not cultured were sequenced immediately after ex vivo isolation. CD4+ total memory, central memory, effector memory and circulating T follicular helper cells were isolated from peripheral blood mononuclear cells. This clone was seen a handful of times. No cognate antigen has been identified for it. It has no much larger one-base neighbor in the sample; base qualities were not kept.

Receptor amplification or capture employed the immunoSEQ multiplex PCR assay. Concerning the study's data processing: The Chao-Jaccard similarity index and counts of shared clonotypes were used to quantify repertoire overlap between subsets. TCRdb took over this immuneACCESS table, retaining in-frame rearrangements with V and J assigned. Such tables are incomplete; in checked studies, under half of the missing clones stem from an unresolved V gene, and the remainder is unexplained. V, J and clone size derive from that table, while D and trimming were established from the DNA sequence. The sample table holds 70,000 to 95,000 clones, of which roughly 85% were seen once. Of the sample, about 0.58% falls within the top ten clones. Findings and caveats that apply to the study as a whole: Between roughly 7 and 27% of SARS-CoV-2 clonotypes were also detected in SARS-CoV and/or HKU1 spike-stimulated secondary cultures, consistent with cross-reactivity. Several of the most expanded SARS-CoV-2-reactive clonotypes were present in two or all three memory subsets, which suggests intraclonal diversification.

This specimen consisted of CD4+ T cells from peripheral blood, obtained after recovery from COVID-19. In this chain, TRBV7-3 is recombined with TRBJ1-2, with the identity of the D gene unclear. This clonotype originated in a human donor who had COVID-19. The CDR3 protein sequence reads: CASSLQVNYGYTF. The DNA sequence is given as TGTGCCAGCAGCCTCCAGGTTAACTATGGCTACACCTTC.